This T cell receptor beta chain was obtained from a study of T cells in Graves' hyperthyroidism and ophthalmopathy. Findings and caveats of the study: Separating ophthalmopathy from stable hyperthyroidism was achieved by a 13 V-J model. In blood, most of the thyroid clonotypes expanded above 0.001 were also present. The model made its ophthalmopathy prediction, and onset followed a median approximately six months later.

Amplification targeted TCR beta CDR3 regions from RNA transcripts. With the HTBI primer set, the TCR CDR3 went through a first round of RT-PCR. TCRdb analysed the multiplex PCR reads with MiXCR anew, one entry per CDR3 protein. The repertoire consists of 250,000 to 300,000 distinct CDR3 sequences, with 10% to 15% occurring once and the leading ten covering 7.5% to 8%. The blood specimen was taken at initial hyperthyroidism diagnosis, before any ophthalmopathy symptoms. This clonotype was picked up a small number of times. Its antigen is not identified. The germline V and J ends were trimmed by 1 base and 5 bases, with 17 bases remaining between them. The CDR3 length is 16 residues. CDR1 is LNHDA and CDR2 is SQIVND in the germline V gene (reference sequence).

Sequenced material: blood. This TCR was recovered from a woman aged 25 to 39 with Graves' hyperthyroidism that later progressed to Graves' ophthalmopathy. The chain is built from TRBV19 and TRBJ2-5; tentatively, D is TRBD1 (7 bases). CDR3 in DNA: TGTGCCAGTAGTATAGGCTTCACTCCAGGGGGGGAGACCCAGTACTTC. It codes for CASSIGFTPGGETQYF.